Listed here is a single T cell receptor (beta chain). Its antigen is unknown. Generated by immunoSEQ multiplex PCR, the TCRdb table keeps only in-frame clones and is missing some. The sample lists a few thousand clones; about 74% were seen once. The source of the sample is a study of immune cell composition in non-small cell lung cancer. Germline-derived CDR1 and CDR2 are MNHNY and SVGAGI (reference sequence). Trimming took 5 bases from V and 4 from J, leaving 11 bases between them. The CDR3 sequence is 13 residues long. Regarding the study as a whole: Dominant in vivo tumour-associated clones were not shown to share tumour-reactive sequences.

The material sequenced was lung tumor tissue. The J gene is TRBJ2-5, the V gene TRBV6-6; no clear D gene. This clonotype was obtained from a human donor with non-small cell lung cancer. The CDR3 bases are TGTGCCAGCAGTCACGGGTCTATAGAGACCCAGTACTTC. Translation: CASSHGSIETQYF.